Following are 3 T cell receptor beta chains from one sample sequenced in a study of cytomegalovirus exposure and HLA in healthy donors. The PCR made use of 60 Vbeta and 13 Jbeta primers. Sequencing was performed with immunoSEQ multiplex PCR; in TCRdb, only in-frame clones are kept and a portion is missing. The sample yields about 150,000 clones, roughly 80% seen once. Material for sequencing was PBMCs. The receptors here all came from a male donor in good health and CMV-seronegative.

A single count supports this clone. The rearrangement uses TRBV19 and TRBJ1-2; weak D call: TRBD1 (5 bases). CDR3 length: 12 residues. V lost 2 bases to trimming and J lost 9 bases, with 10 bases between them. Germline V lookup: CDR1 LNHDA, CDR2 SQIVND (reference sequence). Here the CDR3 reads CASSIQGNRYTF. CDR3 coding DNA: TGTGCCAGTAGTATACAGGGAAATCGCTACACCTTC.

V is TRBV9 and J is TRBJ1-4; no clear D. Trimming removed 2 bases from V and 7 bases from J, with 15 bases in between. The CDR3 runs to 15 residues. Germline lookup yields CDR1 SGDLS and CDR2 YYNGEE. DNA of the CDR3: TGTGCCAGCAGCGTTACGTTCGGGGTACGTGAAAAACTGTTTTTT. Amino acids: CASSVTFGVREKLFF.

CDR3 sequence: CAISDTGPQTQYF. Written as DNA, the CDR3 is TGTGCCATCAGTGATACAGGGCCGCAGACCCAGTACTTC. V is TRBV10-3 and J is TRBJ2-5; D is possibly TRBD1 (6 bases). Germline V gene lookup returns CDR1 ENHRY and CDR2 SYGVKD. V was trimmed by 3 bases and J by 6 bases, leaving 11 bases between them. This CDR3 has 13 residues.